One sample yielded the 19 T cell receptor beta chains listed below, sequenced in a study of T cells in Graves' hyperthyroidism and ophthalmopathy. RNA transcripts were the template for amplifying TCR beta CDR3 regions. First-round RT-PCR of the TCR CDR3 relied on the HTBI primer set. TCRdb recomputed calls from the multiplex PCR reads with MiXCR, one row per CDR3 protein. Seen here are roughly 580,000 distinct CDR3 sequences, roughly 14% observed once, and the top ten hold 4.5% to 6%. Sequencing was carried out using blood. These receptors all stem from a young woman with Graves' hyperthyroidism that later progressed to Graves' ophthalmopathy.

This clonotype has more than one count but fewer than ten. The V gene is TRBV6-1, the J gene TRBJ2-7, with 8 bases that match TRBD2. The V and J ends lost 5 bases and 4 bases, in that order; junction bases with no gene match: 19. Per the germline V gene, CDR1 is MNHNS and CDR2 is SASEGT. The CDR3 has 18 amino acids. CDR3 sequence: CASSTSGGVSRGEYEQYF. The CDR3 nucleotides are TGTGCCAGCAGTACCTCGGGGGGGGTCAGCCGAGGGGAATACGAGCAGTACTTC.

This clonotype was seen only a few times. The chain couples TRBV25-1 to TRBJ2-2, with TRBD2 matching 13 bases. Germline V gene data show CDR1 as MGHDK and CDR2 as SYGVNS. V was clipped by 9 bases and J by 0 bases; unmatched bases: 7. This CDR3 has 17 residues. The CDR3 sequence: CASRRTSGSTNTGELFF. The DNA for the CDR3 is TGTGCCAGTAGGAGGACTAGCGGGAGCACGAACACCGGGGAGCTGTTTTTT.

This clonotype occurred once. A much bigger clone sits one base away, suggesting this may be a read error. The missing conserved phenylalanine or tryptophan at the end of this CDR3 makes a read error likely. The chain couples TRBV30 to TRBJ1-2, with D unresolved. CDR1 and CDR2 from the germline V gene are GTSNPN and SVGIG (reference sequence). The CDR3 loop spans 13 amino acids. V lost 0 bases and J 2 bases, leaving 7 bases between the germline ends. The CDR3 region is CAWSVLGNYGYTS. The DNA for the CDR3 is TGTGCCTGGAGTGTATTGGGAAACTATGGCTACACCTCC.

This clonotype was recorded many times. This sequence joins TRBV20-1 and TRBJ2-1, with unresolved D. The CDR3 has 16 residues. Germline assignment: CDR1 DFQATT and CDR2 SNEGSKA (reference sequence). Trimming removed 1 base at V and 1 base at J, with 14 bases between. CDR3 loop: CSARGRSWGSYNEQFF. In DNA, the CDR3 is TGCAGTGCTAGAGGCCGTAGCTGGGGTTCCTACAATGAGCAGTTCTTC.

This clonotype was counted ten times or more. V and J are TRBV20-1 and TRBJ2-1; 8 positions match TRBD2. The CDR3 consists of 16 residues. Germline V gene sequence: CDR1 DFQATT, CDR2 SNEGSKA (reference sequence). The V and J ends lost 6 bases and 1 base, in that order; junction bases with no gene match: 11. In nucleotides, the CDR3 is TGCAGTGCCAGGAGAACGAGCGGGAGTTCCTACAATGAGCAGTTCTTC. As protein: CSARRTSGSSYNEQFF.

This clonotype was found a few times. This chain joins TRBV20-1 and TRBJ2-7; D might be TRBD2 (6 bases). The CDR3 is made up of 15 amino acids. The germline CDR1 and CDR2 sequences are DFQATT and SNEGSKA (reference sequence). The germline V and J ends were trimmed by 0 bases and 5 bases, with 17 bases remaining between them. CDR3 sequence: CSARDWRLEVHEQYF. CDR3 coding DNA: TGCAGTGCTAGAGATTGGAGACTAGAGGTCCACGAGCAGTACTTC.

This clonotype was detected ten times or more. This rearrangement joins TRBV5-1 to TRBJ2-5; 9 bases line up with TRBD2. CDR1 SGHRS and CDR2 YFSETQ come from the germline V gene. The CDR3 contains 15 residues. V lost 6 bases to trimming and J lost 0 bases; unmatched junction nucleotides: 6. CDR3: CASITTSGNQETQYF. The CDR3 bases are TGCGCCAGCATCACGACTAGCGGAAACCAAGAGACCCAGTACTTC.

This clonotype has ten or more counts. The chain carries TRBV7-8 and TRBJ2-7, with TRBD2 as a possible D gene (6 bases). The V and J ends lost 5 bases and 3 bases respectively, with 20 bases between them. The CDR3 runs 16 residues. Germline loops: CDR1 SGHVS, CDR2 FQNEAQ. The CDR3 DNA reads TGTGCCAGCAGCGCCTCCCGTCTTGGGACTCACTACGAGCAGTACTTC. Its protein is CASSASRLGTHYEQYF. Full variable domain (rest looked up from reference TRBV7-8 and TRBJ2-7): GAGVSQSPRYKVAKRGQDVALRCDPISGHVSLFWYQQALGQGPEFLTYFQNEAQLDKSGLPSDRFFAERPEGSVSTLKIQRTQQEDSAVYLCASSASRLGTHYEQYFGPGTRLTVT.

This clonotype was seen at least ten times. The chain joins TRBV30 to TRBJ2-7, with D maybe TRBD2 (6 bases). This CDR3 has 14 amino acids. Per the germline V gene, CDR1 is GTSNPN and CDR2 is SVGIG (reference sequence). The V end lost 3 bases, the J end lost 5 bases, and 17 bases lay between the germline ends. CDR3 sequence: CAWRREAGWDEQYF. The CDR3 region has the DNA TGTGCCTGGAGAAGGGAAGCGGGTTGGGACGAGCAGTACTTC.

The V call is TRBV5-1, the J call TRBJ2-2, with unresolved D. Trimming cost V 4 bases and J 3 bases, with 10 bases left between them. The CDR3 runs to 14 residues. Germline V gene data show CDR1 as SGHRS and CDR2 as YFSETQ. The CDR3 DNA sequence: TGCGCCAGCAGCCTCCGGACGGACACCGGGGAGCTGTTTTTT. It codes for CASSLRTDTGELFF.

This clonotype came up a few times. This rearrangement joins TRBV7-3 to TRBJ2-1; D perhaps matches TRBD1 (5 bases). Germline loops: CDR1 SGHTA, CDR2 FQGTGA. The CDR3 runs 15 residues. Trimming took 2 bases from V and 2 from J, leaving 10 bases between them. This chain's CDR3 is CASSLSGQTYNEQFF. Written as DNA, the CDR3 is TGTGCCAGCAGCTTATCAGGGCAGACCTACAATGAGCAGTTCTTC. Together with reference TRBV7-3 and TRBJ2-1, the CDR3 gives the full variable domain: GAGVSQTPSNKVTEKGKYVELRCDPISGHTALYWYRQSLGQGPEFLIYFQGTGAADDSGLPNDRFFAVRPEGSVSTLKIQRTERGDSAVYLCASSLSGQTYNEQFFGPGTRLTVL.

This clonotype was observed a handful of times. One end of the junction does not line up with germline, which may come from a read error. The chain recombines TRBV7-9 with TRBJ2-3; D is uncertain. Per the germline V gene, CDR1 is SEHNR and CDR2 is FQNEAQ (reference sequence). The CDR3 runs 13 residues. In nucleotides, the CDR3 is TGTGCCAACAGCCCCCCTAGCACAGATACGCAGTATTTT. Amino acids: CANSPPSTDTQYF. Looking up the rest from reference TRBV7-9 and TRBJ2-3 gives the full variable domain: DTGVSQNPRHKITKRGQNVTFRCDPISEHNRLYWYRQTLGQGPEFLTYFQNEAQLEKSRLLSDRFSAERPKGSFSTLEIQRTEQGDSAMYLCANSPPSTDTQYFGPGTRLTVL.

The gene calls are TRBV5-5 and TRBJ1-2; D might be TRBD1 (5 bases). Deletions cut 4 bases from V and 2 bases from J, with 12 bases between. The CDR3 contains 14 residues. Looked up from germline, CDR1 is SGHKS and CDR2 is YYEKEE (reference sequence). The CDR3 DNA reads TGTGCCAGCAGCCCGGCGGGGGGGAACTATGGCTACACCTTC. The encoded protein is CASSPAGGNYGYTF.

This clonotype was recorded many times. The chain carries TRBV19 and TRBJ2-1, with 7 bases fitting TRBD2. The CDR3 is 15 residues long. CDR1 LNHDA and CDR2 SQIVND come from the germline V gene (reference sequence). V gave up 5 bases and J gave up 8 bases; unmatched junction bases: 12. The CDR3 reads CASSASGVPWDEQFF. Here the CDR3 DNA reads TGTGCCAGTAGTGCTAGCGGAGTGCCTTGGGATGAGCAGTTCTTC.

A word on this clonotype: This sequence may be a read error, since a much larger clone differs from it by one base. The chain couples TRBV20-1 to TRBJ2-3; D gene ambiguous. The CDR3 spans 12 residues. Trimming cost V 2 bases and J 2 bases, with 5 bases left between them. Germline V gene sequence: CDR1 DFQATT, CDR2 SNEGSKA (reference sequence). The CDR3 spells CSARLPTDTQYF. CDR3 nucleotides: TGCAGTGCTAGACTTCCCACAGATACGCAGTATTTT.

The gene calls are TRBV4-3 and TRBJ2-1; 7 nucleotides line up with TRBD2. V shed 0 bases, J shed 8 bases, and the junction held 19 bases outside the gene matches. The CDR3 is made up of 19 amino acids. The V gene's germline CDR1 is LGHNA and CDR2 YSLEER. The CDR3 sequence is CASSQDRTSGEGRMDEQFF. The DNA of the CDR3 is TGCGCCAGCAGCCAAGATCGGACTTCGGGGGAGGGCCGAATGGATGAGCAGTTCTTC.

This clonotype was recorded a few times. This chain links TRBV19 with TRBJ2-3; TRBD2 aligns across 8 bases. Germline V CDR1 and CDR2: LNHDA, SQIVND (reference sequence). This CDR3 contains 14 residues. The ends lost 6 bases at V and 7 bases at J; junction bases unmatched: 9. The CDR3 loop is CASSGRAKGYTQYF. The CDR3, as DNA: TGTGCCAGTAGCGGGAGGGCCAAGGGATATACGCAGTATTTT.

In its sample, this clonotype was seen a few times. This chain connects TRBV10-3 to TRBJ2-6; unclear D gene. This CDR3 has 18 residues. The ends were cut back, 2 bases at V and 0 bases at J, with 14 bases in the middle. Germline lookup yields CDR1 ENHRY and CDR2 SYGVKD. This CDR3 is CAISEVLTQISGANVLTF. CDR3 in DNA: TGTGCCATCAGTGAGGTTCTAACCCAAATCTCTGGGGCCAACGTCCTGACTTTC.

At least ten counts were recorded for this clonotype. This chain uses TRBV27 with TRBJ1-5; D is possibly TRBD1 (5 bases). Trimming removed 6 bases at V and 2 bases at J, with 11 bases between. Per the germline V gene, CDR1 is MNHEY and CDR2 is SMNVEV (reference sequence). The CDR3 loop spans 14 amino acids. CDR3 protein: CASSWKGGNQPQHF. CDR3 coding DNA: TGTGCCAGCAGCTGGAAAGGGGGCAATCAGCCCCAGCATTTT.